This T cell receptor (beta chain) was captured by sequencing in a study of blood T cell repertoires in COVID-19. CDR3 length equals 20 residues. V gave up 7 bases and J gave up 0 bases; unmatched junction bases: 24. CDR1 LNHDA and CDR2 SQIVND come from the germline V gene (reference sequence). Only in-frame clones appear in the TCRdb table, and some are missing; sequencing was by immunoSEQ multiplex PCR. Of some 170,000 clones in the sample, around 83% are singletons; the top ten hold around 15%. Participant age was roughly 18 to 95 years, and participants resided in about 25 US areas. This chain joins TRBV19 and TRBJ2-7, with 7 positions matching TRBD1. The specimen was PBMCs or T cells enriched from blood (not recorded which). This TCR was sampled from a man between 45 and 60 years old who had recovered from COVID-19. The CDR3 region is CASTLQLVGQPGSSSYEQYF. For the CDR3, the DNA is TGTGCCAGTACCCTCCAATTGGTGGGACAGCCTGGATCGAGCTCCTACGAGCAGTACTTC.